The 26 T cell receptor beta chains reported below all come from one sample, sequenced in a study of blood T cell repertoires in COVID-19. Measured with immunoSEQ multiplex PCR; TCRdb has only the in-frame clones, and not every one. The data contain approximately 200,000 clones, 84% of them singletons. Sequencing used PBMCs or T cells enriched from blood (not recorded which). The receptors come from a woman younger than 45 who had recovered from COVID-19.

This chain joins TRBV10-3 and TRBJ2-7; 8 bases align to TRBD2. This CDR3 comprises 13 residues. The germline CDR1 and CDR2 sequences are ENHRY and SYGVKD. Trimming removed 0 bases from V and 7 bases from J; junction bases left unmatched: 2. The CDR3 sequence: CAISESTGGEQYF. For the CDR3, the DNA is TGTGCCATCAGTGAGTCGACGGGAGGGGAGCAGTACTTC.

The CDR3, as DNA: TGCGCCAGCAGTCTTCGGGATGTCAATCAGCCCCAGCATTTT. This translates into CASSLRDVNQPQHF. The chain employs TRBV10-2 and TRBJ1-5; D is ambiguous. Germline V gene sequence: CDR1 WSHSY, CDR2 SAAADI. The CDR3 has 14 residues. Trimming removed 5 bases at V and 3 bases at J, with 11 bases between.

The chain has TRBV7-2 and TRBJ2-7, with TRBD1 identical over 12 bases. From germline, CDR1 is SGHTA and CDR2 FQGNSA. The CDR3 is 14 amino acids. The junction had 0 bases not matched to a gene; V was cut back by 1 base and J by 5 bases. The CDR3 DNA reads as TGTGCCAGCAGCTTAGGGGACAGGGGGCACGAGCAGTACGTC. Amino acids: CASSLGDRGHEQYV.

This clone appeared many times. This chain uses TRBV7-9 with TRBJ2-2, with a tentative D call TRBD1 (5 bases). The germline gives CDR1 SEHNR, CDR2 FQNEAQ (reference sequence). V was trimmed by 2 bases and J by 3 bases, leaving 19 bases between them. The CDR3 loop spans 18 amino acids. The CDR3 protein is CASSLSVPGRVYTGELFF. In DNA form, the CDR3 reads TGTGCCAGCAGCTTATCAGTGCCGGGCAGGGTTTACACCGGGGAGCTGTTTTTT.

This sequence joins TRBV11-1 and TRBJ1-2; 9 bases line up with TRBD1. V lost 3 bases to trimming and J lost 7 bases; unmatched junction nucleotides: 9. From germline, CDR1 is SGHAT and CDR2 FQDESV (reference sequence). The CDR3 totals 15 residues. This CDR3 is CASSFLTGGMSGYTF. In DNA, the CDR3 is TGTGCCAGCAGCTTCTTAACAGGGGGCATGAGTGGCTACACCTTC.

This clone was picked up a small number of times. J is TRBJ1-5 and V is TRBV6-2 or TRBV6-3; D remains unclear. Between the trimmed V and J ends, which lost 4 bases and 2 bases, there was a span of 12 bases. The CDR3 spans 15 residues. Germline V CDR1 and CDR2: MNHEY, SVGEGT. The CDR3 DNA sequence: TGTGCCAGCAGTTGGTTCGATTCGGGCAATCAGCCCCAGCATTTT. This codes for CASSWFDSGNQPQHF.

V gene TRBV28 combines with J gene TRBJ2-3; 8 bases fit TRBD2. The V gene end was trimmed by 4 bases and the J gene end by 4 bases; junction bases not matched to a gene: 13. This CDR3 contains 17 residues. Germline CDR1 reads MDHEN; CDR2 reads SYDVKM. Here the CDR3 DNA reads TGTGCCAGCAGTTCTTCAGGGAGCGGGGGTCCCCCAGATACGCAGTATTTT. It specifies CASSSSGSGGPPDTQYF. The variable domain in full, completed from reference TRBV28 and TRBJ2-3, reads DVKVTQSSRYLVKRTGEKVFLECVQDMDHENMFWYRQDPGLGLRLIYFSYDVKMKEKGDIPEGYSVSREKKERFSLILESASTNQTSMYLCASSSSGSGGPPDTQYFGPGTRLTVL.

This sequence joins TRBV3-1 (or the pseudogene TRBV3-2) and TRBJ2-1; 7 bases map to TRBD2. This CDR3 is 16 amino acids long. J lost 10 bases, V lost 8 bases, and 20 bases had no gene match. Germline values: CDR1 LGHDT, CDR2 YNNKEL (reference sequence). CDR3 protein: CASHPSGSLGGWEQFF. The CDR3, as DNA: TGTGCCAGCCATCCTTCCGGGAGCCTGGGGGGGTGGGAGCAGTTCTTC.

This clone was seen just once. This rearrangement joins TRBV5-4 to TRBJ2-3; 7 nucleotides align to TRBD1. V dropped 4 bases and J dropped 4; count of bases not matched to a gene: 12. The V gene's germline CDR1 is SGHNT and CDR2 YYREEE (reference sequence). The CDR3 is 16 residues long. Written as DNA, the CDR3 is TGTGCCAGCAGCCCTGGGACAGCAAGGTCACCAGATACGCAGTATTTT. Its translation: CASSPGTARSPDTQYF.

DNA of the CDR3: TGTGCCAGCAGCCCCGGACAGGGGCAAAATGAAAAACTGTTTTTT. Encoded protein: CASSPGQGQNEKLFF. This chain joins TRBV5-8 and TRBJ1-4; the match to TRBD1 covers 9 bases. The CDR3 has 15 residues. V lost 4 bases and J lost 5; bases outside the gene matches: 6. Germline V gene lookup returns CDR1 SGHTS and CDR2 YDEGEE.

The chain employs TRBV28 and TRBJ1-1, with D possibly being TRBD1 (6 bases). This CDR3 comprises 14 residues. The germline V gene has CDR1 MDHEN and CDR2 SYDVKM. Trimming took off 6 bases at V and 10 bases at J, with 21 bases between the two ends. The DNA for the CDR3 is TGTGCCAGCAGCAACACAGGGCGGACTAGGGGAGCTTTCTTT. Translating it yields CASSNTGRTRGAFF.

The chain recombines TRBV29-1 with TRBJ2-2, with D possibly matching TRBD1 (7 bases). V lost 3 bases, J lost 6 bases, and 14 bases lay in between. From germline, CDR1 is SQVTM and CDR2 ANQGSEA. This CDR3 spans 14 amino acids. The CDR3 spells CSVEESRGAGELFF. CDR3 sequence (DNA): TGCAGCGTTGAGGAGTCCAGGGGGGCCGGGGAGCTGTTTTTT.

This chain's CDR3 is CASSIAPGSNQPQHF. The CDR3 coding sequence is TGTGCCAGTAGTATAGCCCCAGGGAGCAATCAGCCCCAGCATTTT. This chain links TRBV19 with TRBJ1-5, with D maybe TRBD1 (5 bases). The CDR3 is 15 residues long. Trimming stripped 1 base from V and 1 base from J, with 8 bases between. Germline CDR1 LNHDA, CDR2 SQIVND (reference sequence).

The rearrangement joins TRBV14 to TRBJ1-5; perhaps TRBD1 as D (6 bases). The V and J ends lost 1 base and 3 bases respectively, with 10 bases between them. This CDR3 has 15 residues. CDR1 and CDR2 (germline): SGHDN, FVKESK. Here the CDR3 DNA reads TGTGCCAGCAGCCAAGTGGGGGGGCCCAATCAGCCCCAGCATTTT. The encoded protein is CASSQVGGPNQPQHF.

The count of this clone is one. The chain has TRBV21-1 and TRBJ2-7; TRBD1 was called by the table and not checked on the DNA. TRBV21-1 counts as a pseudogene. The length of the CDR3 is 16 residues. The CDR3 region is CASSAEGRQGQVEQYV. CDR3 nucleotide sequence: TGTGCCAGCAGCGCAGAGGGCCGACAGGGGCAAGTCGAGCAGTACGTC.

This clone has just one count. The chain recombines TRBV7-9 with TRBJ2-5; 11 positions match TRBD1. CDR3 length equals 17 residues. Germline V gene data show CDR1 as SEHNR and CDR2 as FQNEAQ (reference sequence). Unmatched junction bases numbered 10, after V lost 5 bases and J lost 2 bases. This CDR3 is CASSPGDRGGYQETQYF. CDR3 DNA: TGTGCCAGCAGCCCCGGGGACAGGGGGGGATATCAAGAGACCCAGTACTTC.

This clone has just a few counts. The V and J genes are TRBV5-4 and TRBJ2-1; 9 bases match TRBD1. CDR3 size: 15 residues. V was clipped by 4 bases and J by 4 bases; unmatched bases: 6. Germline lookup yields CDR1 SGHNT and CDR2 YYREEE (reference sequence). In DNA, the CDR3 is TGTGCCAGCAGCCCCCAGGGACAGGGATACAATGAGCAGTTCTTC. Translated, it gives CASSPQGQGYNEQFF.

The V call is TRBV4-2, the J call TRBJ2-5; possibly TRBD1 for D (6 bases). Germline CDR1 is LGHNA and CDR2 is YNFKEQ. The CDR3 is 13 residues long. The V and J ends lost 1 base and 5 bases respectively, with 8 bases between them. CDR3 amino acids: CASSQGQGETQYF. Here the CDR3 DNA reads TGTGCCAGCAGCCAAGGCCAGGGGGAGACCCAGTACTTC.

The genes are TRBV7-9 and TRBJ2-5; 9 bases fit TRBD1. J gave up 5 bases and V 1 base, and 8 bases lay outside the gene matches. The germline gives CDR1 SEHNR, CDR2 FQNEAQ (reference sequence). The CDR3 loop spans 16 amino acids. CDR3 sequence reads: CASSLGRTGVIETQYF. For the CDR3, the DNA is TGTGCCAGCAGCTTAGGTCGGACAGGGGTTATCGAGACCCAGTACTTC.

The chain recombines TRBV2 with TRBJ1-1; 9 bases match TRBD1. Germline CDR1 is SNHLY and CDR2 is FYNNEI. The V segment lost 6 bases and the J segment 7 bases; nucleotides outside the gene matches: 9. The CDR3 extends over 14 amino acids. The CDR3 loop reads CASRAGQGYGEAFF. The CDR3 DNA reads TGTGCCAGCAGGGCGGGACAGGGATACGGTGAAGCTTTCTTT.

The rearrangement links TRBV28 to TRBJ1-5; TRBD1 agrees at 12 bases. From germline, CDR1 is MDHEN and CDR2 SYDVKM. This CDR3 contains 17 residues. V shed 4 bases, J shed 4 bases, and the junction held 8 bases outside the gene matches. CDR3 DNA sequence: TGTGCCAGCAGTTCCCTAGGGACAGGGGGCGGAAATCAGCCCCAGCATTTT. Its protein is CASSSLGTGGGNQPQHF. Based on the CDR3 plus reference TRBV28 and TRBJ1-5, the full variable domain is DVKVTQSSRYLVKRTGEKVFLECVQDMDHENMFWYRQDPGLGLRLIYFSYDVKMKEKGDIPEGYSVSREKKERFSLILESASTNQTSMYLCASSSLGTGGGNQPQHFGDGTRLSIL.

The chain couples TRBV27 to TRBJ2-5, with unresolved D. Germline assignment: CDR1 MNHEY and CDR2 SMNVEV (reference sequence). V shed 2 bases and J shed 5 bases, with 9 bases lying between them. This CDR3 is 13 amino acids long. As DNA, the CDR3 is TGTGCCAGCAGTTTAGCCGGTTACGAGACCCAGTACTTC. Its translation: CASSLAGYETQYF.

The V gene is TRBV7-9, the J gene TRBJ1-1, with D unclear. Deletions cut 1 base from V and 11 bases from J, with 5 bases between. Germline CDR1 and CDR2: SEHNR and FQNEAQ (reference sequence). This CDR3 comprises 10 residues. This CDR3 reads CASSLGRAFF. As DNA, the CDR3 is TGTGCCAGCAGCTTAGGGAGGGCTTTCTTT.

This chain joins TRBV5-1 and TRBJ1-5; tentative D call: TRBD1 (6 bases). The CDR3 loop spans 14 amino acids. CDR1 is SGHRS and CDR2 is YFSETQ in the germline V gene. V lost 4 bases and J 1 base, leaving 9 bases between the germline ends. CDR3: CASSPDRSNQPQHF. The CDR3 coding sequence is TGCGCCAGCAGCCCGGACAGAAGCAATCAGCCCCAGCATTTT.

The chain carries TRBV4-1 and TRBJ1-3, with 12 positions matching TRBD1. The CDR3 spans 17 residues. Germline trimming cut 1 base from V and 2 bases from J; bases unmatched to any gene: 3. CDR1 and CDR2 (germline): MGHRA, YSYEKL. CDR3 sequence: CASSQGDRGPAGNTIYF. The CDR3 DNA is TGCGCCAGCAGCCAAGGGGACAGGGGGCCGGCTGGAAACACCATATATTTT.

The chain uses TRBV25-1 and TRBJ2-1, with 12 bases matching TRBD2. Per the germline V gene, CDR1 is MGHDK and CDR2 is SYGVNS. There are 16 residues in the CDR3. Trimming removed 5 bases from V and 5 bases from J; junction bases left unmatched: 7. The CDR3 region is CASSQGLAGGNNEQFF. The CDR3 DNA reads as TGTGCCAGCAGTCAAGGGCTAGCGGGAGGGAACAATGAGCAGTTCTTC.